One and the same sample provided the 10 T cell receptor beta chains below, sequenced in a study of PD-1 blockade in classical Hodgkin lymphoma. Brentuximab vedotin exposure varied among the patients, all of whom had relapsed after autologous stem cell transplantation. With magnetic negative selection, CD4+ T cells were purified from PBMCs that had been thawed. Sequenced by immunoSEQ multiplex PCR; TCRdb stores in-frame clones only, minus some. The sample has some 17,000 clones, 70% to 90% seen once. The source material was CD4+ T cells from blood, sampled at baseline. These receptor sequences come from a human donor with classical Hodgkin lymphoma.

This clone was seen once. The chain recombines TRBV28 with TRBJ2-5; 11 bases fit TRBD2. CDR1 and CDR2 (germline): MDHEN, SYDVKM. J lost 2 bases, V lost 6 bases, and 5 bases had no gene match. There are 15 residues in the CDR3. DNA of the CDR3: TGTGCCAGCAGACGGGGACTAGCGGAACAAGAGACCCAGTACTTC. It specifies CASRRGLAEQETQYF. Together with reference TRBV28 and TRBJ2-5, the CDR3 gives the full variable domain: DVKVTQSSRYLVKRTGEKVFLECVQDMDHENMFWYRQDPGLGLRLIYFSYDVKMKEKGDIPEGYSVSREKKERFSLILESASTNQTSMYLCASRRGLAEQETQYFGPGTRLLVL.

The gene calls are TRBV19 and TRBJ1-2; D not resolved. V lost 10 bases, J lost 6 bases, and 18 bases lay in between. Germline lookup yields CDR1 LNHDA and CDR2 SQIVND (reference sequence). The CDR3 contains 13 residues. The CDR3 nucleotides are TGTGCCACCGCTCGAAAAGGGTCGAATGGCTACACCTTC. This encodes CATARKGSNGYTF.

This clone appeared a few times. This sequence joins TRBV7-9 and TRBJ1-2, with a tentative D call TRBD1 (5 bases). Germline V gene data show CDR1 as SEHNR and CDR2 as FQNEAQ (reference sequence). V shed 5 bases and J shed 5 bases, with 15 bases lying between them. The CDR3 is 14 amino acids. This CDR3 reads CASSTAGRMYGYTF. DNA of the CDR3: TGTGCCAGCAGCACGGCAGGGAGAATGTATGGCTACACCTTC.

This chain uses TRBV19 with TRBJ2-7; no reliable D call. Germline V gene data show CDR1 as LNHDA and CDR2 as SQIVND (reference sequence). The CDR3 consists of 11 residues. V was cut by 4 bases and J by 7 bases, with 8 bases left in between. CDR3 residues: CASSTGWEQYF. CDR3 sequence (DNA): TGTGCCAGTAGTACCGGTTGGGAGCAGTACTTC.

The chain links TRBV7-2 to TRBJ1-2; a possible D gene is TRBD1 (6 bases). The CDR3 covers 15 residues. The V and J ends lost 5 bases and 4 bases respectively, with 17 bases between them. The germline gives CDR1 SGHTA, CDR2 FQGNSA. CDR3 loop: CASSPTSGHPYGYTF. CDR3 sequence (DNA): TGTGCCAGCAGCCCGACTTCGGGACACCCCTATGGCTACACCTTC.

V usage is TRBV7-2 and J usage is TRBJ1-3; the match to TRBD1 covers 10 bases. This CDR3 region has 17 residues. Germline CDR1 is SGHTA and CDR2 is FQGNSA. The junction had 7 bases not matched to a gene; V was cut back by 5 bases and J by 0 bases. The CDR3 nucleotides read TGTGCCAGCAGCCCCCGACAGGGGGCTTTCTCTGGAAACACCATATATTTT. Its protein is CASSPRQGAFSGNTIYF. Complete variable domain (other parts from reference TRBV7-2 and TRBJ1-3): GAGVSQSPSNKVTEKGKDVELRCDPISGHTALYWYRQSLGQGLEFLIYFQGNSAPDKSGLPSDRFSAERTGGSVSTLTIQRTQQEDSAVYLCASSPRQGAFSGNTIYFGEGSWLTVV.

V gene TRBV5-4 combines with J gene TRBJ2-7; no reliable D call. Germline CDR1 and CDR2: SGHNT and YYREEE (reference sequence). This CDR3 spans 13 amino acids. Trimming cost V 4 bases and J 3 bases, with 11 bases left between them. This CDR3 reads CASSRPDNYEQYF. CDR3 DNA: TGTGCCAGCAGCCGCCCCGACAACTACGAGCAGTACTTC.

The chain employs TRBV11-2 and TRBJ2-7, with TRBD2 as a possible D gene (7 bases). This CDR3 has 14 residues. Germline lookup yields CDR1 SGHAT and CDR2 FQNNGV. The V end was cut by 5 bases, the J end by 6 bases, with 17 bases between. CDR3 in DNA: TGTGCCAGCAGCATGGGAGGGGGGGTTGGCGAGCAGTACTTC. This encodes CASSMGGGVGEQYF.

CDR3 in amino acids: CASSFLASETQYF. The DNA for the CDR3 is TGTGCCAGCAGTTTTCTAGCGAGCGAGACCCAGTACTTC. The V and J genes are TRBV7-2 and TRBJ2-5; perhaps TRBD2 as D (6 bases). CDR1 SGHTA and CDR2 FQGNSA come from the germline V gene. V lost 6 bases, J lost 5 bases, and 13 bases lay in between. The CDR3 length is 13 residues.

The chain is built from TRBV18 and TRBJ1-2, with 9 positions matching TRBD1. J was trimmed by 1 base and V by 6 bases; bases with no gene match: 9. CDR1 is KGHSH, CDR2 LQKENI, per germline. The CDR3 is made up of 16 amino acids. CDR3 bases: TGTGCCAGCTCCCACGTCCCGGGACAGGGTAACTATGGCTACACCTTC. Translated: CASSHVPGQGNYGYTF.